This T cell receptor (beta chain) was identified in a study of cytomegalovirus exposure and HLA in healthy donors. Findings and limits, study-wide: Productive status was seen about 90% or about 30% of the time for most TCR beta V segments in an earlier analysis. Cytomegalovirus association was assigned to about 180 TCR beta chains. Later analysis showed TCR association rates varying by HLA locus, highest for DRB1 and lowest for HLA-C. For most subjects, TCR beta sequences were reported to predict HLA-A and HLA-B alleles with accuracy.

Germline lookup yields CDR1 KGHSH and CDR2 LQKENI. The CDR3 consists of 16 residues. V shed 3 bases and J 2 bases; nucleotides not matched to a gene: 4. Turning to this clone: Its specificity is unknown.

Primers for the PCR totalled 60 Vbeta and 13 Jbeta. The protocol was immunoSEQ multiplex PCR, while the TCRdb copy is restricted to in-frame clones and leaves out a portion. This sample contains around 120,000 clones. The sample consisted of PBMCs. This rearrangement joins TRBV18 to TRBJ2-4; 10 nucleotides agree with TRBD2. The TCR was taken from a man aged 45-60 years in good health and CMV-seronegative. This CDR3 reads CASSPLSGRTKNIQYF. The CDR3, as DNA: TGTGCCAGCTCACCGCTTAGCGGGAGGACCAAAAACATTCAGTACTTC.